The clone carrying this T cell receptor beta chain appeared a single time. Its target is unknown. The sample originates from a study of cytomegalovirus exposure and HLA in healthy donors. Study overall: The same platform used for the approximately 670 first-cohort repertoires was also used for the 100 to 150 validation repertoires, as a later analysis reported.

Germline V gene data show CDR1 as MGHRA and CDR2 as YSYEKL. The CDR3 covers 15 residues. Between the trimmed V and J ends, which lost 3 bases and 0 bases, there was a span of 10 bases. Findings of the study overall: According to a later analysis, TCR clusters from the first cohort tended to co-occur in the roughly 130 validation repertoires. In vitro work confirmed that a few CMV-associated chains recognize CMV antigens. Cytomegalovirus association was assigned to approximately 180 TCR beta chains.

Some clones are missing from TCRdb's copy, which holds only in-frame ones; the method was immunoSEQ multiplex PCR. The table includes more than 120,000 clones, 87% detected once. This TCR was recovered from a man between 18 and 29 years old in good health and CMV-seropositive. The specimen was PBMCs. The rearrangement links TRBV4-1 to TRBJ2-3, with D unclear. The CDR3 sequence is CASSQTTSSTDTQYF. The DNA of the CDR3 is TGCGCCAGCAGCCAGACAACCTCTAGCACAGATACGCAGTATTTT.